A selection of T cell receptor beta chains follows, all from one sample in a study of blood T cell repertoires in COVID-19. Using immunoSEQ multiplex PCR, the repertoire was profiled, and TCRdb retains in-frame clones only, with some absent. The table has fewer than 85,000 clones, about four fifths seen once; the top ten hold over 15%. Material: peripheral blood. The receptor set was obtained from a woman aged 60-75 years with acute or convalescent COVID-19. Both conserved end residues are part of each CDR3.

v_call: TRBV18; j_call: TRBJ2-1; cdr3_aa: CASSESRGYNEQFF
v_call: TRBV3-1/TRBV3-2; j_call: TRBJ1-2; cdr3_aa: CASSQGTASNYGYTF
v_call: TRBV30; j_call: TRBJ2-1; cdr3_aa: CAWSVIAGGRNEQFF
v_call: TRBV25-1; j_call: TRBJ1-4; cdr3_aa: CASSGPVNKLFF
v_call: TRBV11-2; j_call: TRBJ2-1; cdr3_aa: CASSLLAGTGVHDEQFF
v_call: TRBV5-6; j_call: TRBJ2-1; cdr3_aa: CASSFRTSHYNEQFF
v_call: TRBV5-4; j_call: TRBJ1-1; cdr3_aa: CASSPGQGDTEAFF
v_call: TRBV10-3; j_call: TRBJ1-5; cdr3_aa: CAIRADRDQPQHF
v_call: TRBV6-6; j_call: TRBJ1-4; cdr3_aa: CASRLGQAWNEKLFF
v_call: TRBV7-8; j_call: TRBJ2-7; cdr3_aa: CASSHSGGPYEQYF
v_call: TRBV6-6; j_call: TRBJ1-1; cdr3_aa: CASSQNRGVGGNTEAFF
v_call: TRBV27; j_call: TRBJ1-1; cdr3_aa: CASSFRGAIAEAFF
v_call: TRBV19; j_call: TRBJ2-1; cdr3_aa: CASRKAGQRDEQFF
v_call: TRBV19; j_call: TRBJ1-1; cdr3_aa: CASRSPGTGIDTEAFF
v_call: TRBV24-1; j_call: TRBJ1-2; cdr3_aa: CATSDTGQDGYTF
v_call: TRBV5-1; j_call: TRBJ1-2; cdr3_aa: CASSSEGVPRYGYTF
v_call: TRBV27; j_call: TRBJ2-5; cdr3_aa: CASVGRETQYF
v_call: TRBV12-3/TRBV12-4; j_call: TRBJ2-7; cdr3_aa: CASSVPGSYEQYF
v_call: TRBV6-1; j_call: TRBJ2-5; cdr3_aa: CASSELETQYF
v_call: TRBV7-9; j_call: TRBJ2-7; cdr3_aa: CASSSTLPYEQYF
v_call: TRBV6-5; j_call: TRBJ2-1; cdr3_aa: CASTLTGVHNEQFF
v_call: TRBV6-2/TRBV6-3; j_call: TRBJ2-5; cdr3_aa: CASSYSGLQGGGTQYF
v_call: TRBV5-6; j_call: TRBJ1-5; cdr3_aa: CASSPRTGTQPQHF
v_call: TRBV19; j_call: TRBJ2-5; cdr3_aa: CASRIRWSPGIPQETQYF
v_call: TRBV24-1; j_call: TRBJ1-2; cdr3_aa: CATSDPGIYGYTF
v_call: TRBV7-8; j_call: TRBJ1-5; cdr3_aa: CASSLGRQVIGSNQPQHF
v_call: TRBV18; j_call: TRBJ2-1; cdr3_aa: CASSPDRGVFF
v_call: TRBV19; j_call: TRBJ1-3; cdr3_aa: CASRAGRGFGNTIYF
v_call: TRBV15; j_call: TRBJ2-5; cdr3_aa: CATSRDNSETQYF
v_call: TRBV25-1; j_call: TRBJ1-1; cdr3_aa: CASRGGRTEAFF
v_call: TRBV5-6; j_call: TRBJ1-2; cdr3_aa: CASSLRQGAYGYTF